This T cell receptor beta chain was captured by sequencing in a study of human T cells and chemical hapten exposure. Overall study: Upper inner arm skin measuring roughly 2 cm by roughly 2 cm received 2% DPC for sensitization.

TCRdb reanalysed the RACE reads using MiXCR and keeps one entry per CDR3 protein. The sample lists 150,000 to 200,000 distinct CDR3 sequences, approximately 15% seen once, with about 1.8% in the top ten. V was cut by 0 bases and J by 2 bases, with 14 bases left in between. The CDR3 totals 16 residues. Germline-derived CDR1 and CDR2 are LGHDT and YNNKEL (reference sequence). Specified time point: patch test 1, 2 weeks after DPC sensitization. The treatment here: therapeutic diphenylcyclopropenone sensitization with weekly scalp DPC. This sample comprised whole blood, obtained in connection with sensitization to the hapten diphenylcyclopropenone (DPC). The J gene is TRBJ2-7, the V gene TRBV3-1; D is uncertain. This receptor was taken from a young woman with alopecia areata. Some clones in this sample may be carry-over from other donors' samples. CDR3 region: CASSQDFGRAAYEQYF. The CDR3 DNA reads TGTGCCAGCAGCCAAGATTTCGGAAGGGCGGCCTACGAGCAGTACTTC.